Below, one T cell receptor beta chain is given with its context. This table comes from immunoSEQ multiplex PCR, and its TCRdb copy is limited to in-frame clones, with some not included. The profile shows around 200,000 clones, around 90% of them singletons. The sample originates from a study of blood T cell repertoires in COVID-19. Overall study: Acute and convalescent COVID-19 specimens originated in the United States, Italy and Spain.

The sample was peripheral blood. This sequence was found in a man between 40 and 49 years old with acute or convalescent COVID-19.

The CDR3 region has the DNA TGTGCCAGCAGCGTAGATGGGCAGGTGAACACTGAAGCTTTCTTT. It is translated as CASSVDGQVNTEAFF. This chain connects TRBV9 to TRBJ1-1; no clear D. CDR1 is SGDLS, CDR2 YYNGEE, per germline. The length of the CDR3 is 15 residues. Trimming took off 0 bases at V and 0 bases at J, with 9 bases between the two ends.